The next 21 T cell receptor beta chains were all read from a single sample in a study of OX40 agonist ivuxolimab in advanced cancers. Assay used: immunoSEQ multiplex PCR; TCRdb lists only in-frame clones, some missing. The table shows tens of thousands of clones, with 84% occurring only once. Material: CD4+ or CD8+ T cells sorted from blood, obtained in a trial of the OX40 agonist ivuxolimab. The receptors come from an adult with an advanced solid tumor such as melanoma, head and neck, liver or kidney cancer.

The chain couples TRBV11-2 to TRBJ1-1; no reliable D call. This CDR3 is built from 13 residues. V dropped 5 bases and J dropped 1 base, with 8 bases sitting between them. Germline CDR1 and CDR2: SGHAT and FQNNGV. The CDR3 region is CASSTSRNTEAFF. The DNA of the CDR3 is TGTGCCAGCAGCACCAGCCGGAACACTGAAGCTTTCTTT.

The chain couples TRBV15 to TRBJ2-7; 9 positions agree with TRBD1. The CDR3 spans 14 residues. Germline assignment: CDR1 LNHNV and CDR2 YYDKDF (reference sequence). V lost 5 bases to trimming and J lost 3 bases; unmatched junction nucleotides: 5. The CDR3 is CATSSKTGGYEQYF. In DNA form, the CDR3 reads TGTGCCACCAGCTCTAAGACAGGGGGCTACGAGCAGTACTTC.

The chain has TRBV6-5 and TRBJ2-5; TRBD1 matches at 7 bases. The V segment lost 7 bases and the J segment 5 bases; nucleotides outside the gene matches: 4. The V gene's germline CDR1 is MNHEY and CDR2 SVGAGI. The CDR3 sequence is 12 residues long. CDR3 nucleotide sequence: TGTGCCAGCAACAGGGGTCAGGAGACCCAGTACTTC. Translation gives CASNRGQETQYF.

This chain uses TRBV28 with TRBJ2-5; 9 bases are a match to TRBD1. The CDR3 covers 14 residues. The V and J ends lost 6 bases and 7 bases, in that order; junction bases with no gene match: 9. CDR1 and CDR2 from the germline V gene are MDHEN and SYDVKM. The CDR3 loop is CASSTSDRGGTQYF. In DNA, the CDR3 is TGTGCCAGCAGCACCTCTGACAGGGGGGGGACCCAGTACTTC.

J is TRBJ1-1 and V is TRBV2; D uncertain. Germline CDR1 reads SNHLY; CDR2 reads FYNNEI. V shed 2 bases and J shed 0 bases, with 10 bases lying between them. The CDR3 runs to 15 residues. The DNA of the CDR3 is TGTGCCAGCAGTGAAAATCCCACGCTGAACACTGAAGCTTTCTTT. This codes for CASSENPTLNTEAFF. Combining the CDR3 with reference TRBV2 and TRBJ1-1 gives the whole variable domain EPEVTQTPSHQVTQMGQEVILRCVPISNHLYFYWYRQILGQKVEFLVSFYNNEISEKSEIFDDQFSVERPDGSNFTLKIRSTKLEDSAMYFCASSENPTLNTEAFFGQGTRLTVV.

This clone appeared a few times. V and J are TRBV7-9 and TRBJ1-4; D is unresolved. V was shortened by 1 base and J by 0 bases, with 6 bases between the two germline ends. The CDR3 length is 15 residues. The germline gives CDR1 SEHNR, CDR2 FQNEAQ (reference sequence). The CDR3 loop is CASSLEAATNEKLFF. As DNA, the CDR3 is TGTGCCAGCAGCTTAGAGGCGGCAACTAATGAAAAACTGTTTTTT.

This chain uses TRBV5-8 with TRBJ1-1, with 7 bases identical to TRBD1. CDR1 and CDR2 (germline): SGHTS, YDEGEE. The V gene end was trimmed by 3 bases and the J gene end by 0 bases; junction bases not matched to a gene: 5. The CDR3 is made up of 15 amino acids. CDR3 sequence: CASSSRDRMNTEAFF. Here the CDR3 DNA reads TGTGCCAGCAGCTCCAGGGACAGAATGAACACTGAAGCTTTCTTT.

The CDR3 reads CSVEAPSGGARYEQYF. In DNA, the CDR3 is TGCAGCGTTGAGGCTCCTAGCGGGGGGGCCAGATACGAGCAGTACTTC. V usage is TRBV29-1 and J usage is TRBJ2-7, with TRBD2 matching over 12 bases. The CDR3 is 16 amino acids. The germline CDR1 and CDR2 sequences are SQVTM and ANQGSEA. J gave up 4 bases and V 3 bases, and 10 bases lay outside the gene matches.

CDR3 coding DNA: TGTGCCAGCAGTTTGATTGCGGGAGGTGTCGGGGAGCTGTTTTTT. It codes for CASSLIAGGVGELFF. This chain connects TRBV27 to TRBJ2-2; TRBD2 matches at 8 bases. Unmatched junction bases numbered 7, after V lost 3 bases and J lost 7 bases. Per the germline V gene, CDR1 is MNHEY and CDR2 is SMNVEV (reference sequence). CDR3 length: 15 residues.

Within the sample, this clone is large. This chain connects TRBV7-3 to TRBJ2-7; 9 nucleotides line up with TRBD2. From germline, CDR1 is SGHTA and CDR2 FQGTGA. V shed 5 bases and J 4 bases; nucleotides not matched to a gene: 9. CDR3 size: 15 residues. The CDR3 nucleotides are TGTGCCAGCAGCCCCAATGGCGGGAGGGTGTACGAGCAGTACTTC. It codes for CASSPNGGRVYEQYF.

This rearrangement joins TRBV7-6 to TRBJ2-2; 14 nucleotides line up with TRBD2. CDR1 SGHVS and CDR2 FNYEAQ come from the germline V gene. Germline trimming cut 2 bases from V and 7 bases from J; bases unmatched to any gene: 6. The CDR3 totals 17 residues. The CDR3 sequence is CASSLSGTSGGGGELFF. The CDR3 DNA is TGTGCCAGCAGCTTATCCGGGACTAGCGGGGGTGGCGGGGAGCTGTTTTTT.

This chain connects TRBV14 to TRBJ2-1; D possibly corresponds to TRBD2 (6 bases). The length of the CDR3 is 14 residues. V was trimmed by 0 bases and J by 6 bases, leaving 9 bases between them. Germline V gene data show CDR1 as SGHDN and CDR2 as FVKESK. CDR3 amino acids: CASSQDRGGNEQFF. CDR3 nucleotide sequence: TGTGCCAGCAGCCAAGATCGGGGAGGCAATGAGCAGTTCTTC.

The chain employs TRBV2 and TRBJ1-1, with unresolved D. With 0 bases removed from V and 0 bases from J, the gap between germline ends came to 14 bases. This CDR3 region has 17 residues. Per germline, CDR1 SNHLY and CDR2 FYNNEI. Written as DNA, the CDR3 is TGTGCCAGCAGTGAAGCGCTTTGGGGTCGGATGAACACTGAAGCTTTCTTT. Amino acid sequence: CASSEALWGRMNTEAFF.

This clone was found a few times. The rearrangement links TRBV5-6 to TRBJ2-1; TRBD2 is a possible D gene (6 bases). Trimming pared 4 bases from V and 5 bases from J, leaving 13 bases between. Per germline, CDR1 SGHDT and CDR2 YYEEEE. There are 14 residues in the CDR3. The CDR3 reads CASSLGTGDNEQFF. The CDR3, as DNA: TGTGCCAGCAGCCTCGGGACTGGTGACAATGAGCAGTTCTTC.

The genes are TRBV13 and TRBJ1-1; a possible D gene is TRBD1 (5 bases). This CDR3 has 15 amino acids. The V and J ends lost 1 base and 0 bases respectively, with 9 bases between them. CDR1 is PRHDT, CDR2 FYEKMQ, per germline (reference sequence). CDR3 in amino acids: CASSLAQGMNTEAFF. The CDR3 bases are TGTGCCAGCAGCTTAGCTCAGGGCATGAACACTGAAGCTTTCTTT.

The V and J genes are TRBV7-8 and TRBJ2-7; D uncertain. The CDR3 has 12 residues. Germline CDR1 SGHVS, CDR2 FQNEAQ. V dropped 5 bases and J dropped 4 bases, with 9 bases sitting between them. CDR3: CASSPIEYEQYF. CDR3 coding DNA: TGTGCCAGCAGCCCGATAGAGTACGAGCAGTACTTC.

J is TRBJ2-1 and V is TRBV2; 10 bases map to TRBD2. With 3 bases clipped from V and 5 bases from J, the junction kept 7 bases outside the gene matches. The CDR3 is 16 residues long. CDR1 is SNHLY and CDR2 is FYNNEI in the germline V gene. For the CDR3, the DNA is TGTGCCAGCAGTGACCAGCGGGGGGGCCGCCACAATGAGCAGTTCTTC. Protein product: CASSDQRGGRHNEQFF.

The gene calls are TRBV6-5 and TRBJ1-1; D uncertain. Trimming pared 2 bases from V and 1 base from J, leaving 11 bases between. CDR3 size: 15 residues. From germline, CDR1 is MNHEY and CDR2 SVGAGI. In DNA, the CDR3 is TGTGCCAGCAGTTACAATTCCCCTGGGAACACTGAAGCTTTCTTT. It specifies CASSYNSPGNTEAFF.

CDR3 protein: CASSWTMGPNGIQYF. The CDR3 DNA reads as TGTGCCAGCAGTTGGACCATGGGGCCAAACGGGATTCAGTACTTC. V gene TRBV28 combines with J gene TRBJ2-4; weak D call: TRBD1 (5 bases). CDR3 length equals 15 residues. Trimming cost V 4 bases and J 10 bases, with 20 bases left between them. The germline V gene has CDR1 MDHEN and CDR2 SYDVKM.

The gene calls are TRBV27 and TRBJ2-7, with D hard to call. There are 14 residues in the CDR3. The germline gives CDR1 MNHEY, CDR2 SMNVEV (reference sequence). Trimming left V 5 bases short and J 2 bases short, with 13 bases between. The CDR3 region is CASSTTGSTYEQYF. The DNA for the CDR3 is TGTGCCAGCAGTACTACCGGGTCCACCTACGAGCAGTACTTC.

The chain carries TRBV2 and TRBJ2-3; perhaps TRBD2 as D (6 bases). This CDR3 spans 14 amino acids. Trimming removed 10 bases from V and 5 bases from J, with 19 bases in between. CDR1 and CDR2 (germline): SNHLY, FYNNEI. CDR3 protein: CATTSGPGGDTQYF. In DNA form, the CDR3 reads TGTGCCACCACGTCCGGACCCGGGGGAGATACGCAGTATTTT.